This T cell receptor (beta chain) was documented in a study of OX40 agonist ivuxolimab in advanced cancers. The method was immunoSEQ multiplex PCR; TCRdb's version includes in-frame clones alone and lacks a portion of them. The repertoire has approximately 87,000 clones, around 91% of them found once; the top ten carry about 0.89%. CDR1 SGHDN and CDR2 FVKESK come from the germline V gene. The V gene lost 1 base and the J gene lost 1 base, with 7 bases spanning the gap. The CDR3 sequence is 14 residues long. The sequenced sample was CD4+ or CD8+ T cells sorted from blood, obtained in a trial of the OX40 agonist ivuxolimab. The sequence came from an adult with an advanced solid tumor such as melanoma, head and neck, liver or kidney cancer. The gene calls are TRBV14 and TRBJ2-5, with no clear D. The CDR3 protein is CASSQASGQETQYF. CDR3 in DNA: TGTGCCAGCAGCCAAGCTTCCGGCCAAGAGACCCAGTACTTC.